The present entry profiles one T cell receptor beta chain with its context. Clones were sequenced by immunoSEQ multiplex PCR, and TCRdb holds only the in-frame ones, with some missing. The profile covers around 86,000 clones, with around 90% appearing a single time and roughly 9% taken by the ten largest. V gave up 6 bases and J gave up 8 bases, with 16 bases separating them. CDR1 and CDR2 from the germline V gene are LGHDT and YNNKEL (reference sequence). The CDR3 sequence is 13 residues long. The source of the sample is a study of T cell responses to AZD1222 COVID-19 vaccine. Source: peripheral blood, taken on day 0 of AZD1222 vaccination. This chain links TRBV3-1 (or the pseudogene TRBV3-2) with TRBJ1-2; the D is unclear. The source is an adult in good health. The CDR3 region is CASRPEGRRGYTF. The DNA of the CDR3 is TGTGCCAGCAGACCCGAGGGCCGCCGGGGCTACACCTTC.